This TCR beta chain originates from a study of cytomegalovirus exposure and HLA in healthy donors. General study points: Later analysis associated a missense DCLRE1C variant with TCR beta V- and J-gene trimming.

The CDR3 is made up of 15 amino acids. CDR1 is MNHEY and CDR2 is SVGAGI in the germline V gene. Deletions cut 6 bases from V and 1 base from J, with 15 bases between. As to this clone: The antigen remains undetermined.

Primers for the PCR totalled 60 Vbeta and 13 Jbeta. Measured with immunoSEQ multiplex PCR; TCRdb has only the in-frame clones, and not every one. This table has about 140,000 clones, approximately 73% appearing once. The receptor was derived from a woman in her forties in good health and CMV-seronegative. The V gene is TRBV6-5, the J gene TRBJ1-1, with D unresolved. Material: PBMCs. The CDR3 sequence is CASSLWGETNTEAFF. CDR3 nucleotide sequence: TGTGCCAGCAGCCTTTGGGGAGAAACGAACACTGAAGCTTTCTTT.